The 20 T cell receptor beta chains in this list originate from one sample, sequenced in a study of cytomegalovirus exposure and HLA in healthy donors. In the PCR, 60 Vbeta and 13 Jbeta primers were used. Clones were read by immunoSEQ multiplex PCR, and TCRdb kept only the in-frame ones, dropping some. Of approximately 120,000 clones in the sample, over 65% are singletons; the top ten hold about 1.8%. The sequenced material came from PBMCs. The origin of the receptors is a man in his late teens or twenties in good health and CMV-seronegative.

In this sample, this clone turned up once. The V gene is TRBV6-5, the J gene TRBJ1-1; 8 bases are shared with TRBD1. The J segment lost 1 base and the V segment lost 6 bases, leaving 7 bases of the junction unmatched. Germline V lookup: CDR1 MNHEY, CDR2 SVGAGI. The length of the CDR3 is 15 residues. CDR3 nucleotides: TGTGCCAGCAGGCAGTCTGACAGGGGGAACACTGAAGCTTTCTTT. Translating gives CASRQSDRGNTEAFF.

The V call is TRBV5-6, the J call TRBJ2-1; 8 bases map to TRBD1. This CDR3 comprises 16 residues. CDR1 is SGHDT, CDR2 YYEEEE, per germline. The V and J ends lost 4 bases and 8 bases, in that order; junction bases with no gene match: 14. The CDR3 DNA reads TGTGCCAGCAGCCCCTCTACGGGACAGGCACTTTATGAGCAGTTCTTC. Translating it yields CASSPSTGQALYEQFF.

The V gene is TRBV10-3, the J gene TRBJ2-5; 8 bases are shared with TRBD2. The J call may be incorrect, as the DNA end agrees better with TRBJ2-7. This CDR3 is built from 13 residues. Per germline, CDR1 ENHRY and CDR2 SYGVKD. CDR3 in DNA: TGTGCCATCAGTGTCGGGACTAGTAACGAGCAGTACTTC. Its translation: CAISVGTSNEQYF.

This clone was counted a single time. The CDR3 region is CSAVGHRQSTDTQYF. The CDR3 DNA is TGCAGCGCTGTGGGACACCGTCAGAGCACAGATACGCAGTATTTT. The V call is TRBV29-1, the J call TRBJ2-3, with a weak D call TRBD1 (6 bases). In germline, CDR1 is SQVTM, CDR2 ANQGSEA. V lost 7 bases to trimming and J lost 0 bases, with 17 bases between them. CDR3 size: 15 residues.

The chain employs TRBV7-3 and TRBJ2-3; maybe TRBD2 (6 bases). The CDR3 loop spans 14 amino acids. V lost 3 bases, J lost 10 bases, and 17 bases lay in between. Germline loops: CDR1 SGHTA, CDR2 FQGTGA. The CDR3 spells CASSLEGTTGPQYF. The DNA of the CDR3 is TGTGCCAGCAGCTTGGAGGGAACTACAGGCCCGCAGTATTTT.

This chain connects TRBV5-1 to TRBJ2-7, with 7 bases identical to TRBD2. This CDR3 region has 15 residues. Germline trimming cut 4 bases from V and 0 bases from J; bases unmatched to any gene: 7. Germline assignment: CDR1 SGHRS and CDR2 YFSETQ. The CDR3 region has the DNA TGCGCCAGCAGCACCGGGGGGATCAGCTCCTACGAGCAGTACTTC. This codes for CASSTGGISSYEQYF.

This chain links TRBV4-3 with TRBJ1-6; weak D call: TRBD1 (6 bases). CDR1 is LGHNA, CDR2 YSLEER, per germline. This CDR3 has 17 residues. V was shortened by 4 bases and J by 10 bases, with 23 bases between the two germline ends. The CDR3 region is CASSLAPGGLGESPLHF. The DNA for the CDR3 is TGCGCCAGCAGCCTAGCTCCGGGGGGCTTAGGGGAATCACCCCTCCACTTT.

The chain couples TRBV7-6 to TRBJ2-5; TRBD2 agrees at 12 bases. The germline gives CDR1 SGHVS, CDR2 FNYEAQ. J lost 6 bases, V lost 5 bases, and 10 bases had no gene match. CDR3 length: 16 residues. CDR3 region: CASSLRTSGVWKTQYF. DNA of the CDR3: TGTGCCAGCAGCCTGCGGACTAGCGGGGTATGGAAGACCCAGTACTTC.

The CDR3 nucleotides are TGTGCCAGCAGCGTAGACAGGGGATCCGGACATAACTATGGCTACACCTTC. This sequence encodes CASSVDRGSGHNYGYTF. The V call is TRBV9, the J call TRBJ1-2, with 7 bases that match TRBD1. After removal of 0 bases from V and 1 base from J, the junction contained 9 bases not matched to a gene. CDR3 length equals 17 residues. Per the germline V gene, CDR1 is SGDLS and CDR2 is YYNGEE.

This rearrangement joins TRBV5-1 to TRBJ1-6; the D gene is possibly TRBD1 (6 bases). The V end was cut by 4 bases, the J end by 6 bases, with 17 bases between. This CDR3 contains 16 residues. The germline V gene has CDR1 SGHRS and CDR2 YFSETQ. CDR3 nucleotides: TGCGCCAGCAGCCAAATGGACCGGGGGGCTAATTCACCCCTCCACTTT. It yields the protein CASSQMDRGANSPLHF.

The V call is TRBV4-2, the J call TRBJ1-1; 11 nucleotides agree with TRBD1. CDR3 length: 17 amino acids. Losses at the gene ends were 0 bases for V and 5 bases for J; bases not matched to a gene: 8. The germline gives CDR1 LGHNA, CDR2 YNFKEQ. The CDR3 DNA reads TGTGCCAGCAGCCAAGATAGAGGACAGGGGGCGAAAACTGAAGCTTTCTTT. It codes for CASSQDRGQGAKTEAFF.

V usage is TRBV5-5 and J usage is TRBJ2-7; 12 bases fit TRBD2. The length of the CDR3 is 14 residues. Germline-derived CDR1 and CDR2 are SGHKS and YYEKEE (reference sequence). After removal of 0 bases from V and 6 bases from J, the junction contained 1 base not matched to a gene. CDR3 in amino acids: CASSLASGGAEQYF. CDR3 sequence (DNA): TGTGCCAGCAGCTTGGCTAGCGGGGGGGCCGAGCAGTACTTC.

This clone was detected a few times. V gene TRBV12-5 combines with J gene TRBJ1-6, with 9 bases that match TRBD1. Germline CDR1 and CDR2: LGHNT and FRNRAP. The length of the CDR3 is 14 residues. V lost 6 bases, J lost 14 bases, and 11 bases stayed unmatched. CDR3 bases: TGTGCTAGTGGCCCGGGACAGGGTGATATGGCCCTCCACTTT. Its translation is CASGPGQGDMALHF.

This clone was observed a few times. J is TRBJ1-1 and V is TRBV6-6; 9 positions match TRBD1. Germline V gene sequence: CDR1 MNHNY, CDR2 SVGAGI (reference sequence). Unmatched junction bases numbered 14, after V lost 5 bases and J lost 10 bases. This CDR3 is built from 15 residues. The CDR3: CASSGLPGQGYGAFF. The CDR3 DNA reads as TGTGCCAGCAGTGGTCTTCCGGGACAGGGTTACGGAGCTTTCTTT.

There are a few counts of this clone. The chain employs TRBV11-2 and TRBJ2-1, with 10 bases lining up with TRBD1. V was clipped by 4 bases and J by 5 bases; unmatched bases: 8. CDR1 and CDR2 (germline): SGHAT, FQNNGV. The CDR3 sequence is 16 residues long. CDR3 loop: CASSSPRDRGDNEQFF. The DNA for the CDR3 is TGTGCCAGCAGCTCCCCCCGGGACAGGGGTGACAATGAGCAGTTCTTC.

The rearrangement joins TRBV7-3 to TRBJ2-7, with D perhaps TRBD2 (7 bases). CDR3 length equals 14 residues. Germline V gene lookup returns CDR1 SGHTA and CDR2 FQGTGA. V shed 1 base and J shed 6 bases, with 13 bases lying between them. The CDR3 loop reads CASSLSGGFGEQYF. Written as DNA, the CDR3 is TGTGCCAGCAGCTTAAGCGGGGGCTTCGGCGAGCAGTACTTC.

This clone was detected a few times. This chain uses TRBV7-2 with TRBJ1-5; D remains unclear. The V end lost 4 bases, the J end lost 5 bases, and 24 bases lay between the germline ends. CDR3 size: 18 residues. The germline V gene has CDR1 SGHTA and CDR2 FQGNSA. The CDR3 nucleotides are TGTGCCAGCAGCTCCGCGTCATGGTCGACATACAATCATCAGCCCCAGCATTTT. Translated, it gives CASSSASWSTYNHQPQHF. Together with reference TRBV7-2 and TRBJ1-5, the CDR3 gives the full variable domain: GAGVSQSPSNKVTEKGKDVELRCDPISGHTALYWYRQSLGQGLEFLIYFQGNSAPDKSGLPSDRFSAERTGGSVSTLTIQRTQQEDSAVYLCASSSASWSTYNHQPQHFGDGTRLSIL.

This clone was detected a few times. CDR3 in amino acids: CASSVGMGGEKLFF. The DNA of the CDR3 is TGTGCCAGCAGTGTGGGGATGGGGGGAGAAAAACTGTTTTTT. The V call is TRBV2, the J call TRBJ1-4; D possibly corresponds to TRBD1 (5 bases). This CDR3 contains 14 residues. The germline V gene encodes CDR1 SNHLY and CDR2 FYNNEI. Trimming removed 4 bases at V and 8 bases at J, with 14 bases between. The whole variable domain, filled in from reference TRBV2 and TRBJ1-4, reads EPEVTQTPSHQVTQMGQEVILRCVPISNHLYFYWYRQILGQKVEFLVSFYNNEISEKSEIFDDQFSVERPDGSNFTLKIRSTKLEDSAMYFCASSVGMGGEKLFFGSGTQLSVL.

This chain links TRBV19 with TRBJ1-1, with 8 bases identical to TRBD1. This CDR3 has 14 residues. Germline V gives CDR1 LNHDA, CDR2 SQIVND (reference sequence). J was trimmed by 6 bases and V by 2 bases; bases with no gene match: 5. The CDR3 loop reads CASSITGGWAEAFF. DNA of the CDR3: TGTGCCAGTAGTATAACAGGGGGTTGGGCTGAAGCTTTCTTT.

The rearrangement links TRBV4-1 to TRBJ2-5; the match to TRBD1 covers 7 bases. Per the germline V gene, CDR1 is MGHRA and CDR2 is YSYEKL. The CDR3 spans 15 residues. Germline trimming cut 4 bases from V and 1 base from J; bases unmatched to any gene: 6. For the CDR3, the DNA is TGCGCCAGCAGCCTAGACAGGGCCCTCCAAGAGACCCAGTACTTC. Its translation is CASSLDRALQETQYF.